This T cell receptor beta chain was recorded in a study of blood T cell repertoires in COVID-19. Study-level background: Some COVID-19 samples were acute and others convalescent; all came from the United States, Italy and Spain. T cells, B-cell-depleted T cells, or PBMCs supplied cDNA or gDNA.

Those designated as exposed participants met a COVID-19 case within 2 weeks before study entry. TCRdb keeps only in-frame clones here, not all; method: immunoSEQ multiplex PCR. The top ten hold approximately 5.3% of the sample, which has 150,000 to 200,000 clones, over 80% seen once. The germline CDR1 and CDR2 sequences are MNHEY and SMNVEV (reference sequence). The trim removed 6 bases at V and 3 bases at J, leaving 9 bases unmatched. This CDR3 has 15 residues. The sequencing sample was made of PBMCs or T cells enriched from blood (not recorded which). The genes are TRBV27 and TRBJ2-7, with TRBD2 identical over 9 bases. The sequence was obtained from a man between 65 and 85 years old who had been exposed to COVID-19. This CDR3 reads CASSLTSGGLYEQYF. CDR3 bases: TGTGCCAGCAGCCTGACTAGCGGAGGCCTCTACGAGCAGTACTTC.